The entry below gives a single T cell receptor (beta chain) sequence along with its context. What it binds is unknown. In TCRdb, the reads were re-called with MiXCR into one record per CDR3 protein. The sample lists about 20,000 distinct CDR3 sequences; approximately 46% were seen once. This sample stems from a study of T cell repertoires in cytomegalovirus infection. V shed 2 bases and J 3 bases; nucleotides not matched to a gene: 10. This CDR3 has 17 residues. Germline CDR1 SGHTA, CDR2 FQGNSA. The chain employs TRBV7-2 and TRBJ1-5, with 7 bases lining up with TRBD1. Sequences were derived from CD8+ T cells from cultured PBMCs, sampled from culture after CMV antigen stimulation. The sequence was obtained from a human donor in good health (CMV status not recorded). Some clones in this sample may be carry-over from other donors' samples. The CDR3 region is CASSLTGRDSVNQPQHF. CDR3 nucleotides: TGTGCCAGCAGCTTAACCGGCCGGGACAGCGTCAATCAGCCCCAGCATTTT.